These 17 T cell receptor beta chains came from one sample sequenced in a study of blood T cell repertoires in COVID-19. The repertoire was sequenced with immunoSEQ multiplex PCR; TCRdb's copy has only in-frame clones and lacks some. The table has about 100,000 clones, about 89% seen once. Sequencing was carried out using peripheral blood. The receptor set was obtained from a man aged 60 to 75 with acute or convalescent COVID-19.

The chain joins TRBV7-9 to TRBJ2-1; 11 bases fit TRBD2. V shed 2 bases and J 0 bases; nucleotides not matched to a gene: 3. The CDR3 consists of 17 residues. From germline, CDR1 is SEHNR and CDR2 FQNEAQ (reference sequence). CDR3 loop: CASSLLAGGNSYNEQFF. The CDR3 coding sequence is TGTGCCAGCAGCTTACTAGCGGGAGGAAACTCCTACAATGAGCAGTTCTTC.

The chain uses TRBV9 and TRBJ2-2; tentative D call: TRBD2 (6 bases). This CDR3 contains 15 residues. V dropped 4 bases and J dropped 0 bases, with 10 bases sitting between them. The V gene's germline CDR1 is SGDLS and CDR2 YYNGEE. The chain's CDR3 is CASSRRGSNTGELFF. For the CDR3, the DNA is TGTGCCAGCAGCCGACGGGGGTCGAACACCGGGGAGCTGTTTTTT.

The CDR3 region has the DNA TGTGCCAGCAGCCAGACTAGCGGGAGTCGAACAGATACGCAGTATTTT. Translation gives CASSQTSGSRTDTQYF. The V call is TRBV7-2, the J call TRBJ2-3, with 12 bases fitting TRBD2. This CDR3 has 16 amino acids. The V gene's germline CDR1 is SGHTA and CDR2 FQGNSA. The junction had 6 bases not matched to a gene; V was cut back by 5 bases and J by 3 bases.

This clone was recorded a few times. The CDR3 bases are TGTGCTAGTGGATCGGGACAGGATAATGAAAAACTGTTTTTT. As protein: CASGSGQDNEKLFF. The chain recombines TRBV12-5 with TRBJ1-4; 8 bases are a match to TRBD1. There are 14 residues in the CDR3. V shed 6 bases, J shed 4 bases, and the junction held 4 bases outside the gene matches. The germline V gene has CDR1 LGHNT and CDR2 FRNRAP.

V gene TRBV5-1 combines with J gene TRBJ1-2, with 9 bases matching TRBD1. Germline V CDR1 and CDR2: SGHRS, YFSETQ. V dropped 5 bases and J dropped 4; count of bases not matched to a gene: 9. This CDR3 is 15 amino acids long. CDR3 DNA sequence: TGCGCCAGCAGTTACACAGGGGGCGCTTCCTATGGCTACACCTTC. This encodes CASSYTGGASYGYTF.

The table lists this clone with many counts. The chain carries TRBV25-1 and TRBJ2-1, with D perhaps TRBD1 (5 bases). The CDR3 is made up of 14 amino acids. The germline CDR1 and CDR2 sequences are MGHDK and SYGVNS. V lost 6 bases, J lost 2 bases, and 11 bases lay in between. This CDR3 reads CASRGLSPYNEQFF. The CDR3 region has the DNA TGTGCCAGCAGGGGGCTTTCGCCCTACAATGAGCAGTTCTTC. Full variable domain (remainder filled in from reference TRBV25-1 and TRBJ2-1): EADIYQTPRYLVIGTGKKITLECSQTMGHDKMYWYQQDPGMELHLIHYSYGVNSTEKGDLSSESTVSRIRTEHFPLTLESARPSHTSQYLCASRGLSPYNEQFFGPGTRLTVL.

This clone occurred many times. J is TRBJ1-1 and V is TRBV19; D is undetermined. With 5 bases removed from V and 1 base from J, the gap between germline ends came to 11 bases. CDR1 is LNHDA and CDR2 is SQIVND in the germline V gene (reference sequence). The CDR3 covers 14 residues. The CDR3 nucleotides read TGTGCCAGTAGTGAGGCGCGGAGGAACACTGAAGCTTTCTTT. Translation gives CASSEARRNTEAFF.

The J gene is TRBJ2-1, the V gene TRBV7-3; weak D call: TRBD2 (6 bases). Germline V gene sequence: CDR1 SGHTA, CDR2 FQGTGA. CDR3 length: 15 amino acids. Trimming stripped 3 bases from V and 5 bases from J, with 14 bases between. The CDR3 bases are TGTGCCAGCAGCTTGGAGGGCCCACTAGACAATGAGCAGTTCTTC. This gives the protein CASSLEGPLDNEQFF. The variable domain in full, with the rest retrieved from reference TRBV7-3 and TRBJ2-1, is GAGVSQTPSNKVTEKGKYVELRCDPISGHTALYWYRQSLGQGPEFLIYFQGTGAADDSGLPNDRFFAVRPEGSVSTLKIQRTERGDSAVYLCASSLEGPLDNEQFFGPGTRLTVL.

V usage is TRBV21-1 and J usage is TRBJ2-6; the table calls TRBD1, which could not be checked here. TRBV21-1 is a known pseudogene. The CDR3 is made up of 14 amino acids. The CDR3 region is CASSKEDRASVLTF. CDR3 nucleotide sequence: TGTGCCAGCAGCAAAGAAGACAGGGCAAGTGTCCTGACTTTC.

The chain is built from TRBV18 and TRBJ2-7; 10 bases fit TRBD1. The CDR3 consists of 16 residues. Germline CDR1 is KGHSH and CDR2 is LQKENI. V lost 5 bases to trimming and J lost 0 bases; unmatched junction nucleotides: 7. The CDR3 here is CASSRQGAQPSYEQYF. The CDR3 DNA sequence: TGTGCCAGCTCAAGACAGGGGGCCCAGCCCTCCTACGAGCAGTACTTC.

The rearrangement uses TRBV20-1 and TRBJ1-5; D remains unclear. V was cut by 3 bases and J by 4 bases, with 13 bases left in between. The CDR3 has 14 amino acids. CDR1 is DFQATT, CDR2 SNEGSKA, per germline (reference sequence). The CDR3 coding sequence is TGCAGTGCTAGTAGACAAGGTGGGAATCAGCCCCAGCATTTT. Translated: CSASRQGGNQPQHF.

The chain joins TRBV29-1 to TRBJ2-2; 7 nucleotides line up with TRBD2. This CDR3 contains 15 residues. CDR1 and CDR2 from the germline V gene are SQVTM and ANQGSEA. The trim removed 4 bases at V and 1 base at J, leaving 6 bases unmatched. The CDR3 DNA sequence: TGCAGCGTTGTATTGGCTAGCGGGAACACCGGGGAGCTGTTTTTT. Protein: CSVVLASGNTGELFF.

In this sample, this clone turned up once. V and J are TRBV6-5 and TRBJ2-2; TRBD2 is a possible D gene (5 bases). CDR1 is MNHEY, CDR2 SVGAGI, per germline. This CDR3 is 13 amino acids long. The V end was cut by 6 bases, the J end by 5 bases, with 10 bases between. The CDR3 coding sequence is TGTGCCAGCAGGCCGAGGGTAACCGGGGAGCTGTTTTTT. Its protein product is CASRPRVTGELFF.

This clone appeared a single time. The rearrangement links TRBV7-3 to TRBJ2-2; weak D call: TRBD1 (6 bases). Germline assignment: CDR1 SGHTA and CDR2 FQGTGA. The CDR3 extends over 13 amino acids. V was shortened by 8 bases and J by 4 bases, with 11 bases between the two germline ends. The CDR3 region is CASGGAGTGELFF. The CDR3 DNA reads TGTGCCAGCGGGGGCGCGGGCACCGGGGAGCTGTTTTTT.

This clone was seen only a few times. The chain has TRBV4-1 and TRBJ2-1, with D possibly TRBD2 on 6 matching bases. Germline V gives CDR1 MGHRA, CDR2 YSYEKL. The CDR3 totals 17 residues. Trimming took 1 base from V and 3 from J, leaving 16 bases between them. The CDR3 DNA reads TGCGCCAGCAGCCAAGGCGCCCTAGCGAGGTACTACAATGAGCAGTTCTTC. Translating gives CASSQGALARYYNEQFF.

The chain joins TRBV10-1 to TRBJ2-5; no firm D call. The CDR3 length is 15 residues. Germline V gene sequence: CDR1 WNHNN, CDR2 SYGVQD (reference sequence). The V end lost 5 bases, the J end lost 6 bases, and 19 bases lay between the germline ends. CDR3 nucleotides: TGCGCCAGCAGTAGTCGTGACTTATTCGGCAAGACCCAGTACTTC. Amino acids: CASSSRDLFGKTQYF.

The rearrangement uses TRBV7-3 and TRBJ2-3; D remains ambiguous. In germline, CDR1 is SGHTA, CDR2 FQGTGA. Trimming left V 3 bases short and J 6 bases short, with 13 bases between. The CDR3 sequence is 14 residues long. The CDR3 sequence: CASSFRVAGDTQYF. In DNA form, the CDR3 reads TGTGCCAGCAGCTTTAGAGTAGCCGGCGATACGCAGTATTTT.